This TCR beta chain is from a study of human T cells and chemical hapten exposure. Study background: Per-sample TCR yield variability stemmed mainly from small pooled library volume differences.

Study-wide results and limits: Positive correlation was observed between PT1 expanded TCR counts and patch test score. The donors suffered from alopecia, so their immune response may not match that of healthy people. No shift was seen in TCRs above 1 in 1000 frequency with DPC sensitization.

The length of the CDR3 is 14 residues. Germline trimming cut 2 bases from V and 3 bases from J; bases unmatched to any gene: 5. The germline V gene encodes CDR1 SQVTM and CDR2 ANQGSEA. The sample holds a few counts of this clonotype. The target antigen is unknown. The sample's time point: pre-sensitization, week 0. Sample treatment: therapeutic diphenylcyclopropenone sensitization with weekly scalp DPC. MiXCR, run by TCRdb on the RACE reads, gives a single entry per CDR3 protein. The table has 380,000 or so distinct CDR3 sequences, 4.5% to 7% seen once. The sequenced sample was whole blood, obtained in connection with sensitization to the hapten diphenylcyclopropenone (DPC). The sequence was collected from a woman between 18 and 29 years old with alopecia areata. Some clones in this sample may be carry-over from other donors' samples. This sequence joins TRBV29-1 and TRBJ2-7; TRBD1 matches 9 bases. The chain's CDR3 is CSVETQGANYEQYF. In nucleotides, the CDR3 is TGCAGCGTTGAAACACAGGGGGCAAACTACGAGCAGTACTTC.